Listed below are T cell receptor beta chains from one sample, sequenced in a study of CD8 T cells in ankylosing spondylitis. TCRdb processed the 5' RACE reads anew with MiXCR; each CDR3 protein has one entry. The top ten clones hold approximately 16% of a sample with 150,000 to 200,000 distinct CDR3 sequences, roughly 13% of them seen once. The sequencing sample was made of blood, either unsorted or a sorted T cell fraction (not recorded which). These receptors all stem from a male donor with ankylosing spondylitis or in good health (not recorded which). The CDR3 runs from the conserved cysteine through the conserved F or W. D genes are given only for firm matches. Not all rows give a size; the values are once, few, many and, for expanded clones, a class.

clone_size	v_call	d_call	j_call	cdr3_nt	cdr3_aa
few	TRBV7-9	.	TRBJ2-1	TGTGCCAGCAGCTTAGAGGCGGGGTCGGGGGAGCAGTTCTTC	CASSLEAGSGEQFF
.	TRBV4-1	.	TRBJ2-1	TGCGCCAGCAGCCAAGACTCGGGACACTACAATGAGCAGTTCTTC	CASSQDSGHYNEQFF
many	TRBV29-1	.	TRBJ2-7	TGCAGCGTCCTAGGTCCCCTGTTCCACGAGCAGTACTTC	CSVLGPLFHEQYF
.	TRBV27	.	TRBJ2-1	TGTGCCAGCCGGGGACGAACCTACAATGAGCAGTTCTTC	CASRGRTYNEQFF
many	TRBV6-1	TRBD2	TRBJ2-1	TGTGCCAGCAGTGCGGGACTAGATTACAATGAGCAGTTCTTC	CASSAGLDYNEQFF
few	TRBV7-9	.	TRBJ2-1	TGTGCCAGCAGCTTAGGGCACAATGAGCAGTTCTTC	CASSLGHNEQFF
few	TRBV6-1	TRBD1	TRBJ2-3	TGTGCCAGCACCAGAGGACAGGGGGCCACAGATACGCAGTATTTT	CASTRGQGATDTQYF
.	TRBV11-2	.	TRBJ2-5	TGTGCCAGCAGCTTAGAGGTTGGGCCACAAGAGACCCAGTACTTC	CASSLEVGPQETQYF
.	TRBV6-1	TRBD1	TRBJ2-1	TGTGCCAGCAGTCGACAGGGAGATATCTACAATGAGCAGTTCTTC	CASSRQGDIYNEQFF
.	TRBV5-1	TRBD2	TRBJ2-7	TGCGCCAGCAGCTTAAGGACTAGCGGGGACTACGAGCAGTACTTC	CASSLRTSGDYEQYF
.	TRBV2	.	TRBJ2-3	TGTGCCAGCAGTGAAGCTCCTCCGGATACGCAGTATTTT	CASSEAPPDTQYF
few	TRBV30	.	TRBJ1-1	TGTGCCTGGAGTGGTTGGGGTTACACTGAAGCTTTCTTT	CAWSGWGYTEAFF
.	TRBV19	.	TRBJ1-6	TGTGCCAGTAGCGCGATACAGGGTGGCAATTCACCCCTCCACTTT	CASSAIQGGNSPLHF
.	TRBV6-2/TRBV6-3	TRBD2	TRBJ2-7	TGTGCCAGCAGTTTGACTAGCGGGACTATCTACGAGCAGTACTTC	CASSLTSGTIYEQYF
few	TRBV7-9	TRBD1	TRBJ1-1	TGTGCCAGCAGCCCAATCATTGACAGGGGGACTTTCTTT	CASSPIIDRGTFF
few	TRBV29-1	.	TRBJ1-1	TGCAGCGTTGAAGAAGGGCCGAACATTGAAGCTTTCTTT	CSVEEGPNIEAFF
few	TRBV27	.	TRBJ2-3	TGTGCCAGCAGTTTTTTGGGGGGAGGAGATACGCAGTATTTT	CASSFLGGGDTQYF
few	TRBV3-1	TRBD1	TRBJ2-7	TGTGCCAGCAGCCAACGACAGGGGGCTTTCTACGAGCAGTACTTC	CASSQRQGAFYEQYF
.	TRBV12-3/TRBV12-4	.	TRBJ2-1	TGTGCCAGCAGTTTCACAGGGAAGAATGAGCAGTTCTTC	CASSFTGKNEQFF
few	TRBV7-9	.	TRBJ1-1	TGTGCCAGCAGCTCGGGACTATTGAACACTGAAGCTTTCTTT	CASSSGLLNTEAFF
many	TRBV5-1	.	TRBJ2-2	TGCGCCAGCAGCCCAGGGACTCGGGAGCTGTTTTTT	CASSPGTRELFF
.	TRBV9	TRBD1	TRBJ2-3	TGTGCCAGCAGCGTCGGGACAGGACCTACCACAGATACGCAGTATTTT	CASSVGTGPTTDTQYF
.	TRBV29-1	TRBD2	TRBJ2-7	TGCAGCGCTACTAGCGGGAGTTCGCACGAGCAGTACTTC	CSATSGSSHEQYF
.	TRBV5-1	TRBD2	TRBJ2-1	TGCGCCAGCAGGACCCTAGCGGTCGGGTACAATGAGCAGTTCTTC	CASRTLAVGYNEQFF
.	TRBV7-9	TRBD1	TRBJ2-1	TGTGCCAGCAGCTGGACAGGGGGCCACAATGAGCAGTTCTTC	CASSWTGGHNEQFF
.	TRBV6-2/TRBV6-3	.	TRBJ2-6	TGTGCCAGCAGATTCGGACTGGGGGGCAACTCTGGGGCCAACGTCCTGACTTTC	CASRFGLGGNSGANVLTF
.	TRBV20-1	.	TRBJ2-3	TGCAGTGCTAGAGGAGTAAGGGTAGATACGCAGTATTTT	CSARGVRVDTQYF
.	TRBV2	.	TRBJ2-1	TGTGCCAGCAGTGAAGTAGAGGGGAATGAGCAGTTCTTC	CASSEVEGNEQFF